This is a list of T cell receptor beta chains from one sample in a study of blood T cell repertoires in COVID-19. Libraries were prepared by immunoSEQ multiplex PCR; TCRdb keeps only in-frame clonotypes and omits some of them. In the table there are fewer than 45,000 clones, around 90% of which are singletons. The sequenced material came from peripheral blood. All receptors derive from a woman between 25 and 40 years old in a cohort sampled during active COVID-19. CDR3s include the opening cysteine and the closing phenylalanine or tryptophan. A D gene is named only where the DNA matches it firmly. Clone size is shown for a subset of rows, as once, few, many or a class of expanded clone.

d_call | j_call | v_call | clone_size | cdr3_aa | cdr3_nt
. | TRBJ2-5 | TRBV9 | . | CASSVVEGGTQYF | TGTGCCAGCAGCGTAGTAGAAGGGGGTACCCAGTACTTC
. | TRBJ1-2 | TRBV5-5 | once | CASTIAGGRYGYTF | TGTGCCAGCACTATTGCCGGGGGAAGGTATGGCTACACCTTC
TRBD2 | TRBJ2-1 | TRBV5-6 | . | CASSFKGGSYNEQFF | TGTGCCAGCAGCTTCAAGGGCGGGAGTTACAATGAGCAGTTCTTC
. | TRBJ2-2 | TRBV6-5 | . | CASSKTGDTGELFF | TGTGCCAGCAGTAAAACCGGGGACACCGGGGAGCTGTTTTTT
TRBD1 | TRBJ1-2 | TRBV6-5 | . | CASGIGQGNSYGYTF | TGTGCCAGCGGCATAGGACAGGGGAACTCCTATGGCTACACCTTC
. | TRBJ2-7 | TRBV2 | . | CASSATSYEQYF | TGTGCCAGCAGTGCTACCTCCTACGAGCAGTACTTC
. | TRBJ2-1 | TRBV5-4 | . | CASSLDRGRYNEQFF | TGTGCCAGCAGCTTGGATCGGGGTCGATACAATGAGCAGTTCTTC
TRBD1 | TRBJ2-7 | TRBV5-1 | . | CASSLEGQGPYEQYF | TGCGCCAGCAGCTTGGAGGGACAGGGTCCCTACGAGCAGTACTTC
TRBD1 | TRBJ1-5 | TRBV6-2/TRBV6-3 | few | CASSEGGTGGLPQHF | TGTGCCAGCAGTGAGGGGGGGACAGGGGGCTTGCCCCAGCATTTT
TRBD1 | TRBJ1-1 | TRBV30 | . | CAWSVQNRGNTEAFF | TGTGCCTGGAGTGTCCAGAACAGGGGTAACACTGAAGCTTTCTTT
. | TRBJ1-2 | TRBV28 | . | CASSSPGAYGYTF | TGTGCCAGCAGCTCTCCAGGGGCCTATGGCTACACCTTC
TRBD1 | TRBJ1-2 | TRBV5-6 | . | CASSLTWTGGIGGYTF | TGTGCCAGCAGCTTAACCTGGACAGGGGGCATCGGTGGCTACACCTTC
. | TRBJ1-1 | TRBV11-3 | . | CASSLDGGGTEAFF | TGTGCCAGCAGCTTAGATGGGGGGGGCACTGAAGCTTTCTTT
TRBD1 | TRBJ1-2 | TRBV28 | . | CASRRTGYGYTF | TGTGCCAGCAGGCGGACAGGGTATGGCTACACCTTC
. | TRBJ1-2 | TRBV6-5 | . | CASSYGGGIYTF | TGTGCCAGCAGTTATGGCGGAGGAATCTACACCTTC
TRBD2 | TRBJ2-7 | TRBV28 | . | CASRPAGAGGEQYF | TGTGCCAGCAGGCCAGCGGGAGCGGGTGGAGAGCAGTACTTC
. | TRBJ1-2 | TRBV29-1 | . | CSVTSTGSYGYTF | TGCAGCGTGACCTCAACAGGGAGCTATGGCTACACCTTC
. | TRBJ2-7 | TRBV18 | once | CASSPTGTIYEQYF | TGTGCCAGCTCACCAACCGGGACAATTTACGAGCAGTACTTC